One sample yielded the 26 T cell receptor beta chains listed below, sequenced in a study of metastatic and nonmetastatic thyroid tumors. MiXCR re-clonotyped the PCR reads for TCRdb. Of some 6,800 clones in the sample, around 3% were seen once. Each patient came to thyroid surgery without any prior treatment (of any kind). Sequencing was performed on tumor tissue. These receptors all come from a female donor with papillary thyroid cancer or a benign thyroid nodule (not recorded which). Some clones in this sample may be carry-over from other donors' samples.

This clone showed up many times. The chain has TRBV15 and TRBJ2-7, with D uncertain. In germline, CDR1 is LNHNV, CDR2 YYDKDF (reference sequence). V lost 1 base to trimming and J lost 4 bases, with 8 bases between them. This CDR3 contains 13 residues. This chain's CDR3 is CATSRGSPYEQYF. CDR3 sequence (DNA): TGTGCCACCAGCAGAGGGTCCCCTTACGAGCAGTACTTC.

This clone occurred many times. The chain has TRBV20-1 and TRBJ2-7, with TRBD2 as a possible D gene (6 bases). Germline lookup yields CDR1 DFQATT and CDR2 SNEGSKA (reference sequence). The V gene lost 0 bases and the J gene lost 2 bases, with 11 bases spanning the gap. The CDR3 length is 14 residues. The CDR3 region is CSAREGGITYEQYF. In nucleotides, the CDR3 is TGCAGTGCTAGAGAGGGCGGGATTACCTACGAGCAGTACTTC.

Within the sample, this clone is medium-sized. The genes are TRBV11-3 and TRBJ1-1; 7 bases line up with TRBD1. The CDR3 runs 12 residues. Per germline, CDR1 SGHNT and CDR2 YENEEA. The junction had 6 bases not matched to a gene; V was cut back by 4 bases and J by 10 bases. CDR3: CASSSRGVRAFF. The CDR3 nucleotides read TGTGCCAGCAGCTCCAGGGGGGTACGAGCTTTCTTT.

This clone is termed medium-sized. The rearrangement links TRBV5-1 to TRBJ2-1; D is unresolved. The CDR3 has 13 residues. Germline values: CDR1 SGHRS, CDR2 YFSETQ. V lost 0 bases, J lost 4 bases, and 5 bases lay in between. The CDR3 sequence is CASSLDWYNEQFF. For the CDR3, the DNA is TGCGCCAGCAGCTTGGACTGGTACAATGAGCAGTTCTTC.

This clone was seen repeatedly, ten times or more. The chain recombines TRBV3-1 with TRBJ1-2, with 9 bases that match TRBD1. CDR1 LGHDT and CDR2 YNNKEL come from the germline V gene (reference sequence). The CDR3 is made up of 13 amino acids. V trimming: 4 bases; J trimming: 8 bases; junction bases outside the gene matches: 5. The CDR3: CASSLRTGDGYTF. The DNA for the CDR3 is TGTGCCAGCAGCCTAAGGACAGGGGACGGCTACACCTTC.

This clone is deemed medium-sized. The CDR3 DNA reads TGTGCCAGCAGCTTAAGGCCAGGGGGCTGGGACACTGAAGCTTTCTTT. Amino acids: CASSLRPGGWDTEAFF. The rearrangement joins TRBV7-2 to TRBJ1-1; 8 nucleotides match TRBD1. There are 16 residues in the CDR3. V lost 2 bases, J lost 3 bases, and 8 bases stayed unmatched. Germline assignment: CDR1 SGHTA and CDR2 FQGNSA.

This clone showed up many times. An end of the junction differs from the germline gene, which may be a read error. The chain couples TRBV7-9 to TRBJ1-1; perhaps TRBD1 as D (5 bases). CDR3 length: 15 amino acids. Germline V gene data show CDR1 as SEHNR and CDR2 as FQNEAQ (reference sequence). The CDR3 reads CASSLPTDRNTEDFF. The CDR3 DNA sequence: TGTGCCAGCAGCCTCCCGACAGATAGGAACACTGAAGATTTCTTT.

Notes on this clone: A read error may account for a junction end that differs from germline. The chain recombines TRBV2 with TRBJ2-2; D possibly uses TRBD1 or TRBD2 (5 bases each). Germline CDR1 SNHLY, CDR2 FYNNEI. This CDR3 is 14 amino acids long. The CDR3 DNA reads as TGTGCCAGCTTGAGAACGGAGGACACCGGCGAGCCGTTTTTT. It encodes CASLRTEDTGEPFF.

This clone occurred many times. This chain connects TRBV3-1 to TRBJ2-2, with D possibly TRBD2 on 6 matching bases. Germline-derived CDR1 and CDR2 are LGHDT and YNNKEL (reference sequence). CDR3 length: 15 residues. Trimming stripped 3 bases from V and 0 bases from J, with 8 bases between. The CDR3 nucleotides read TGTGCCAGCAGCCAGGGGACTGCGAACACCGGGGAGCTGTTTTTT. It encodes CASSQGTANTGELFF.

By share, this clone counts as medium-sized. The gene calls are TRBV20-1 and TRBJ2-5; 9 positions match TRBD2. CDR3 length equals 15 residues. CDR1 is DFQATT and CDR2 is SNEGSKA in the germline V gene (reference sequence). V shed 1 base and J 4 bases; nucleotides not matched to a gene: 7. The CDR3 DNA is TGCAGTGCTAGAGGCGGCGGGAGGGGGGGAGAGACCCAGTACTTC. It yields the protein CSARGGGRGGETQYF.

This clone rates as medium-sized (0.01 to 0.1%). Here the CDR3 reads CASTHNYGYTF. CDR3 in DNA: TGTGCCAGCACTCATAACTATGGCTACACCTTC. The chain joins TRBV28 to TRBJ1-2; D is unclear. This CDR3 region has 11 residues. V was clipped by 7 bases and J by 1 base, with 4 bases between them. Germline CDR1 MDHEN, CDR2 SYDVKM.

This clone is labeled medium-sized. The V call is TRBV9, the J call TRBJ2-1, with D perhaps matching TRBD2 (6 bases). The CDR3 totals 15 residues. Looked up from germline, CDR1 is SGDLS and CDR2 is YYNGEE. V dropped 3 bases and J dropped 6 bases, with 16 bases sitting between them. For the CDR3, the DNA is TGTGCCAGCAGCGCTTATAGCGGATTGGGCAATGAGCAGTTCTTC. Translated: CASSAYSGLGNEQFF.

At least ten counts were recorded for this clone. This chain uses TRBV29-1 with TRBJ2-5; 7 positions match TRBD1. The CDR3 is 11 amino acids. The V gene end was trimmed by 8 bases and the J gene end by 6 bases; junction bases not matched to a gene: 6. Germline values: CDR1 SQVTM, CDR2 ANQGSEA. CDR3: CSLGDSQTQYF. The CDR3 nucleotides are TGCAGCCTGGGGGACAGCCAGACCCAGTACTTC. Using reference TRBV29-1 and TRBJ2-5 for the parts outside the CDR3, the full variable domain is SAVISQKPSRDICQRGTSLTIQCQVDSQVTMMFWYRQQPGQSLTLIATANQGSEATYESGFVIDKFPISRPNLTFSTLTVSNMSPEDSSIYLCSLGDSQTQYFGPGTRLLVL.

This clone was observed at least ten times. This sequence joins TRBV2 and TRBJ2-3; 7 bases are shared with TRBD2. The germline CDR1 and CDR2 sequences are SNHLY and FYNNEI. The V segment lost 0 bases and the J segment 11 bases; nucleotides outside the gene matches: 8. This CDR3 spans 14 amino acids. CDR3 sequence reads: CASSEARLAGGQYF. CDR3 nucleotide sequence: TGTGCCAGCAGTGAAGCCCGACTAGCTGGGGGGCAGTATTTT. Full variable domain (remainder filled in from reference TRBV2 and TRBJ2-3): EPEVTQTPSHQVTQMGQEVILRCVPISNHLYFYWYRQILGQKVEFLVSFYNNEISEKSEIFDDQFSVERPDGSNFTLKIRSTKLEDSAMYFCASSEARLAGGQYFGPGTRLTVL.

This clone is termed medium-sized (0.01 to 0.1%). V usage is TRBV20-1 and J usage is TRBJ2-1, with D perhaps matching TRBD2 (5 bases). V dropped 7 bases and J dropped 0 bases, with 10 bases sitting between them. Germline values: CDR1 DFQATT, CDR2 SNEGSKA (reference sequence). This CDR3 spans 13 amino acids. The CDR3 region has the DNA TGCAGTGGGGAGAGGAGCTCCTACAATGAGCAGTTCTTC. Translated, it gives CSGERSSYNEQFF.

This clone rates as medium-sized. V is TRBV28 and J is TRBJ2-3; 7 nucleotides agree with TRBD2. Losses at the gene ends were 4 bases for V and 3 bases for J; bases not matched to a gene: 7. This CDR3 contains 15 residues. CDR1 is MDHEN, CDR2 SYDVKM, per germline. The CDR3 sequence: CASSSYYGRTDTQYF. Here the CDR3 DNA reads TGTGCCAGCAGTTCCTACTACGGGAGGACAGATACGCAGTATTTT. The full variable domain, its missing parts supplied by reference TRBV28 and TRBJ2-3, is DVKVTQSSRYLVKRTGEKVFLECVQDMDHENMFWYRQDPGLGLRLIYFSYDVKMKEKGDIPEGYSVSREKKERFSLILESASTNQTSMYLCASSSYYGRTDTQYFGPGTRLTVL.

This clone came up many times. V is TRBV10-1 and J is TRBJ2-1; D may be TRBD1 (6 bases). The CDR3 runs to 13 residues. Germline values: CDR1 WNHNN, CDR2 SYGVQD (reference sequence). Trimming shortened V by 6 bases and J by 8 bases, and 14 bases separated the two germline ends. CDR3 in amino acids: CASRNSPGDEQFF. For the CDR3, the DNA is TGCGCCAGCAGGAATTCGCCAGGGGATGAGCAGTTCTTC.

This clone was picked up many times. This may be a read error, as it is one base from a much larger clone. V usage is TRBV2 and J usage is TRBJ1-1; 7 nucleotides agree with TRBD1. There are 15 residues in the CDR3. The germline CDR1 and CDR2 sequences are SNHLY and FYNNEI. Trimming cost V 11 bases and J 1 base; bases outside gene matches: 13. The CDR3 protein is CARIRGGQRNTEAFF. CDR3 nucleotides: TGTGCCCGCATCAGGGGGGGACAGAGGAACACTGAAGCTTTCTTT.

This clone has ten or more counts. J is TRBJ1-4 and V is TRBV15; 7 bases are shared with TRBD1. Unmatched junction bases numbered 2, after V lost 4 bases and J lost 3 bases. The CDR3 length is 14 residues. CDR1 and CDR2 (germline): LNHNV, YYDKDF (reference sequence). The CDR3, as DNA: TGTGCCACCAGCACCGGGACAGCTAATGAAAAACTGTTTTTT. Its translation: CATSTGTANEKLFF.

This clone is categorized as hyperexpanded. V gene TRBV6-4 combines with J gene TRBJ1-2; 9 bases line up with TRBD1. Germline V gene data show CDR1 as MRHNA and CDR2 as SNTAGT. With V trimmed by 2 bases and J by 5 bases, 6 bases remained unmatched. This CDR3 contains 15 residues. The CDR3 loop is CASSDTGQGLYGYTF. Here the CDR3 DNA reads TGTGCCAGCAGTGACACCGGACAGGGGCTGTATGGCTACACCTTC.

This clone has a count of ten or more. The CDR3 region is CAWEQSRGNTIYF. As DNA, the CDR3 is TGTGCCTGGGAACAGTCGCGCGGAAACACCATATATTTT. This sequence joins TRBV30 and TRBJ1-3; D remains ambiguous. This CDR3 is 13 amino acids long. The germline V gene has CDR1 GTSNPN and CDR2 SVGIG (reference sequence). V was clipped by 5 bases and J by 4 bases, with 12 bases between them.

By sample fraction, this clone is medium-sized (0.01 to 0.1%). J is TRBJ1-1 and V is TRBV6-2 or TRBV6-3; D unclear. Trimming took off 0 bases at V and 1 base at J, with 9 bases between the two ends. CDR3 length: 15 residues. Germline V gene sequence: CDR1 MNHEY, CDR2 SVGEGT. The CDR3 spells CASSYSAEANTEAFF. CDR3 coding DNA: TGTGCCAGCAGTTACTCGGCGGAGGCGAACACTGAAGCTTTCTTT.

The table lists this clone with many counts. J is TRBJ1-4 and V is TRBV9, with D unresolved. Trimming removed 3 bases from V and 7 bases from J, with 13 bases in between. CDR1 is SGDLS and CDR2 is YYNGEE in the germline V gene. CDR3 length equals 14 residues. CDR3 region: CASSAESGGEKLFF. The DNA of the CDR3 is TGTGCCAGCAGCGCCGAATCTGGAGGTGAAAAACTGTTTTTT.

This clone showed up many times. DNA for the CDR3: TGTGCCAGCAGTACGCTAGCGGGGGTCACAGATACGCAGTATTTT. Protein sequence: CASSTLAGVTDTQYF. The chain combines TRBV3-1 with TRBJ2-3; 10 nucleotides agree with TRBD2. The CDR3 extends over 15 amino acids. Germline lookup yields CDR1 LGHDT and CDR2 YNNKEL (reference sequence). The V and J ends lost 6 bases and 2 bases, in that order; junction bases with no gene match: 5.

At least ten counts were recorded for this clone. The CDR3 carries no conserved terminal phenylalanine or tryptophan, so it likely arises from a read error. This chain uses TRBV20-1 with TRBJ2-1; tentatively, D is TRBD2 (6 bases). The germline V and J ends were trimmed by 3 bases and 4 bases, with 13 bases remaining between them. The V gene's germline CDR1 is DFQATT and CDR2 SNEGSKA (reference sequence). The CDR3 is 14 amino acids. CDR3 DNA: TGCAGTGCTAGGGCCGGGAGCGGTTACAATGAGCAGTTCGTC. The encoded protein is CSARAGSGYNEQFV.

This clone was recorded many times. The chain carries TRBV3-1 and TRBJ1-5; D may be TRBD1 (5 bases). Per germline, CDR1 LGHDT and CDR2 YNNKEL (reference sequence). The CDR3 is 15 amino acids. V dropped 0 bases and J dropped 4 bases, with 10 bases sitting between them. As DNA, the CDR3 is TGTGCCAGCAGCCAAGATACGACAGCAAATCAGCCCCAGCATTTT. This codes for CASSQDTTANQPQHF.